The rows below give T cell receptor beta chains drawn from one sample of a study of T cell responses to AZD1222 COVID-19 vaccine. Generated by immunoSEQ multiplex PCR, the TCRdb table keeps only in-frame clones and is missing some. Of 130,000 to 150,000 clones listed, roughly 86% are singletons. The material sequenced was peripheral blood, taken 28 days after the second dose of the MenACWY control vaccine. Receptor source: an adult who received the MenACWY meningococcal vaccine as a control. Each CDR3 is given with its conserved first and last residue. A D gene is named only where the DNA matches it firmly. Clone size, where shown, is once, few, many, or a class for clones that have expanded.

j_call v_call clone_size cdr3_length d_call cdr3_nt cdr3_aa
TRBJ1-3 TRBV19 once 16 . TGTGCCAGTAGTATGGGGACGCCCGACTCTGGAAACACCATATATTTT CASSMGTPDSGNTIYF
TRBJ2-5 TRBV9 . 13 . TGTGCCAGCAGCGTCGCCAAAGAGGAGACCCAGTACTTC CASSVAKEETQYF
TRBJ1-1 TRBV12-3/TRBV12-4 . 12 TRBD1 TGTGCCAGCAGTTTATATCAGGGGGCGGCTTTCTTT CASSLYQGAAFF
TRBJ1-2 TRBV5-1 . 15 TRBD1 TGCGCCAGCAGCTTGGCATCCACAGGGGGCCATGGCTACACCTTC CASSLASTGGHGYTF
TRBJ2-7 TRBV5-1 . 14 . TGCGCCAGCAGCTTGGGAGCGCCTTCTTACGAGCAGTACTTC CASSLGAPSYEQYF
TRBJ1-2 TRBV5-5 . 13 . TGTGCCAGCAGCTTGGCGGGGGCGAGTGGCTACACCTTC CASSLAGASGYTF
TRBJ1-1 TRBV19 . 14 . TGTGCCAGTAGTATAAATGCTTTGAACACTGAAGCTTTCTTT CASSINALNTEAFF
TRBJ2-7 TRBV14 few 15 TRBD1 TGTGCCAGCAGCCAGATCCGGGACAGGGGTGGGGAGCAGTACTTC CASSQIRDRGGEQYF
TRBJ2-7 TRBV19 . 11 . TGTGCCAGCGGGGATGGGTACGAGCAGTACTTC CASGDGYEQYF
TRBJ2-7 TRBV7-3 . 14 TRBD1 TGTGCCAGCAGCCCCAGACAGGGCTCCTACGAGCAGTACTTC CASSPRQGSYEQYF
TRBJ2-1 TRBV19 . 14 . TGTGCCAGTAGTCGATTCGTCCCCCCGAATGAGCAGTTCTTC CASSRFVPPNEQFF
TRBJ2-7 TRBV3-1/TRBV3-2 once 11 . TGTGCCAGCAGCCAAGGGGAAGAGCAGTACTTC CASSQGEEQYF
TRBJ1-1 TRBV11-3 . 14 . TGTGCCAGCAGCTTCGCGGGGGGCGGCACTGAAGCTTTCTTT CASSFAGGGTEAFF
TRBJ1-2 TRBV3-1/TRBV3-2 . 14 . TGTGCCAGCAGCGGAAAGCGGGCGCACTTTGGCTACACCTTC CASSGKRAHFGYTF
TRBJ2-3 TRBV7-3 once 13 . TGTGCCAGCAGCTTGCAGGGCACAGATACGCAGTATTTT CASSLQGTDTQYF
TRBJ2-1 TRBV28 few 16 TRBD2 TGTGCCAGCAGTTTTCTCTCTTGGCGGGAGGTCGATGAGCAGTTCTTC CASSFLSWREVDEQFF
TRBJ2-7 TRBV19 . 13 TRBD1 TGTGCCAGACACAGGGGTCGGATCTACGAGCAGTACTTC CARHRGRIYEQYF
TRBJ2-3 TRBV5-4 . 15 TRBD1 TGTGCCAGCAGCTTGGGGGACAGGGGGCCGGATACGCAGTATTTT CASSLGDRGPDTQYF
TRBJ2-3 TRBV7-9 . 16 TRBD2 TGTGCCAGCAGCCGGACTCGCGGAGCGGGAGCAGATACGCAGTATTTT CASSRTRGAGADTQYF
TRBJ1-2 TRBV28 . 15 . TGTGCCAGCAGTTCGCTAAATCCAGCTAACTATGGCTACACCTTC CASSSLNPANYGYTF
TRBJ2-1 TRBV10-3 . 15 TRBD1 TGTGCCATCAGCGAGGGTACAGGGGGCTACAATGAGCAGTTCTTC CAISEGTGGYNEQFF
TRBJ2-1 TRBV9 . 15 TRBD2 TGTGCCAGCAGCGTAACCAGCGGGGCTACCAATGAGCAGTTCTTC CASSVTSGATNEQFF
TRBJ1-4 TRBV4-3 once 17 . TGCGCCAGCAGCCAAGAATCACAGGTGCTAACTGGTGAAAAACTGTTTTTT CASSQESQVLTGEKLFF
TRBJ1-1 TRBV9 . 14 . TGTGCCAGCGCCCTGGAACCCCGAGGCACTGAAGCTTTCTTT CASALEPRGTEAFF
TRBJ1-6 TRBV6-5 . 15 TRBD1 TGTGCCAGCAGTTACCTTGACAGGGTGGATTCACCCCTCCACTTT CASSYLDRVDSPLHF
TRBJ2-1 TRBV18 . 16 TRBD2 TGTGCCAGCTCACCGGCGGGAGCCGGGTCCTACAATGAGCAGTTCTTC CASSPAGAGSYNEQFF
TRBJ1-1 TRBV30 . 14 TRBD1 TGTGCCTCCAATTCCCGGACAGGGAACACTGAAGCTTTCTTT CASNSRTGNTEAFF
TRBJ2-1 TRBV2 once 13 . TGTGCCAGCAGTGACCGGAGCTACAATGAGCAGTTCTTC CASSDRSYNEQFF
TRBJ1-1 TRBV7-9 . 14 TRBD1 TGTGCCAGCCTGACAGGGGGATTGAACACTGAAGCTTTCTTT CASLTGGLNTEAFF
TRBJ1-3 TRBV27 once 13 . TGTGCCAGCAGTCAAAGCTCTGGAAACACCATATATTTT CASSQSSGNTIYF
TRBJ2-3 TRBV24-1 . 17 TRBD2 TGTGCCACCAGTGACCTTACGACTAGCGGGGCCACTGATACGCAGTATTTT CATSDLTTSGATDTQYF
TRBJ1-4 TRBV5-4 . 15 . TGTGCCAGCAGCGAAAAGACAGGCGGGGGTGAAAAACTGTTTTTT CASSEKTGGGEKLFF
TRBJ2-2 TRBV6-2/TRBV6-3 . 17 . TGTGCCAGCAGTTACCAACGAGACAGCTGGAACACCGGGGAGCTGTTTTTT CASSYQRDSWNTGELFF
TRBJ2-5 TRBV28 . 17 TRBD1 TGTGCCAGCAGTCCCCCTCTCGGGACAGGGGTAGGGGAGACCCAGTACTTC CASSPPLGTGVGETQYF
TRBJ2-1 TRBV7-8 . 15 TRBD2 TGTGCCAGCAGGGGAGCGGGAGGGCCCTACAATGAGCAGTTCTTC CASRGAGGPYNEQFF
TRBJ1-1 TRBV2 . 15 . TGTGCCAGCAGTGAAAACCGCGGGAAGGACACTGAAGCTTTCTTT CASSENRGKDTEAFF
TRBJ1-4 TRBV6-2/TRBV6-3 . 14 . TGTGCCAGCAGTAAAGGGTGGACTAATGAAAAACTGTTTTTT CASSKGWTNEKLFF
TRBJ2-2 TRBV27 . 18 . TGTGCCAGCAGTTTAAACCTCGGACGGGGCAGTAGAGCCGGGGAGCTGTTTTTT CASSLNLGRGSRAGELFF
TRBJ1-5 TRBV7-2 . 15 . TGTGCCAGCAGCTTAAGGGGGGGTGGTAATCAGCCCCAGCATTTT CASSLRGGGNQPQHF
TRBJ2-7 TRBV7-3 . 14 . TGTGCCAGCAGCTTAAACCCTGGAGACTCCGAGCAGTACTTC CASSLNPGDSEQYF
TRBJ2-2 TRBV7-2 . 16 TRBD2 TGTGCCAGCAGCTTAGCCCCTAGCGGGAGGACCGGGGAGCTGTTTTTT CASSLAPSGRTGELFF
TRBJ1-2 TRBV24-1 few 16 . TGTGCCACCAGTTCAAATACAGCCGGACGGAACTATGGCTACACCTTC CATSSNTAGRNYGYTF
TRBJ1-2 TRBV7-2 . 15 TRBD1 TGTGCCAGCAGCCACGACAGGGCCTCTAACTATGGCTACACCTTC CASSHDRASNYGYTF
TRBJ2-5 TRBV25-1 . 14 . TGTGCCAGCAGTGCGGGGGACTGGCAAGAGACCCAGTACTTC CASSAGDWQETQYF
TRBJ2-5 TRBV14 . 15 TRBD1 TGTGCCAGCAGCCGAAGACAGGGTGTCCAAGGGACCCAGTACTTC CASSRRQGVQGTQYF
TRBJ2-2 TRBV19 . 15 TRBD1 TGTGCCAGTAGTACGACAGGGTTGAACACCGGGGAGCTGTTTTTT CASSTTGLNTGELFF
TRBJ2-1 TRBV6-5 . 14 TRBD2 TGTGCCAGCAGTTACGGCCGGCGGGGGGGAGAGCAGTTCTTC CASSYGRRGGEQFF
TRBJ2-3 TRBV27 . 19 TRBD1 TGTGCCAGCAGTTTAATTTGGGCAGGGACAGGGGGCCGTACAGATACGCAGTATTTT CASSLIWAGTGGRTDTQYF
TRBJ2-4 TRBV19 . 18 . TGTGCCAGTAGTATAGATTATAGGACTTTTTTAGACAAAAACATTCAGTACTTC CASSIDYRTFLDKNIQYF
TRBJ1-4 TRBV6-6 . 15 TRBD1 TGTGCCAGCAACACAAACAGGGGGCGCGATGAAAAACTGTTTTTT CASNTNRGRDEKLFF
TRBJ2-7 TRBV2 . 14 . TGTGCCAGCAGTGGGCAGGGGAGCTCCTACGAGCAGTACTTC CASSGQGSSYEQYF